This T cell receptor (beta chain) was captured by sequencing in a study of monozygotic twins with cystic fibrosis. Using immunoSEQ multiplex PCR, the repertoire was profiled, and TCRdb retains in-frame clones only, with some absent. The table has some 32,000 clones, approximately 96% seen once; the top ten hold 0.15% to 0.2%. From germline, CDR1 is SGHDN and CDR2 FVKESK. V shed 2 bases and J 0 bases; nucleotides not matched to a gene: 19. The CDR3 is 22 residues long. As regards this clone: Its antigen is still unknown.

The study, taken as a whole, reports: Monozygotic CF twin pairs shared significantly more nucleotide-identical clonotypes than unrelated CF individuals did. Co-twins had the most similar V usage for 13 of 16 pairs, J for 8. The repertoire was suggested to be naive-dominated, clonality median approximately 0.009.

Specimen: blood. This sequence joins TRBV14 and TRBJ2-6, with 7 bases that match TRBD1. The receptor comes from a girl aged 2 to 10 with cystic fibrosis. CDR3 residues: CASSQIGSFPGTEYSGANVLTF. In nucleotides, the CDR3 is TGTGCCAGCAGCCAAATTGGTAGCTTCCCGGGGACAGAATACTCTGGGGCCAACGTCCTGACTTTC.